This T cell receptor beta chain is drawn from a study of breast tumors, draining lymph nodes, adjacent tissues. Study-wide findings and caveats: Compared with basal-like, luminal-like tumors shared significantly more repertoire with nontumor tissue. The data were judged consistent with most tumor T cells coming from lymph node and expanding in tumor. Data only fit, rather than demonstrated, lymph node origin of most tumor T cells. Compared with lymph nodes, tumors were less diverse; compared with nontumor tissue, more.

Samples came from axillary lymph nodes draining the breast cancer. The CDR3 spans 15 residues. Germline V CDR1 and CDR2: SGHKS, YYEKEE (reference sequence). The V end was cut by 4 bases, the J end by 0 bases, with 13 bases between. This clonotype was seen at least ten times. The antigen remains unidentified. TCRdb ran MiXCR on the multiplex PCR reads and lists one entry per CDR3 protein. The table has some 120,000 distinct CDR3 sequences, 20% seen once. This clonotype was sampled from a female donor with breast cancer. Some clones in this sample may be carry-over from other donors' samples. Sequenced input: axillary lymph node tissue. This sequence joins TRBV5-5 and TRBJ1-2; D unclear. The CDR3 DNA sequence: TGTGCCAGCAGCCTGGCGGGTAACCCTAACTATGGCTACACCTTC. Its protein product is CASSLAGNPNYGYTF.